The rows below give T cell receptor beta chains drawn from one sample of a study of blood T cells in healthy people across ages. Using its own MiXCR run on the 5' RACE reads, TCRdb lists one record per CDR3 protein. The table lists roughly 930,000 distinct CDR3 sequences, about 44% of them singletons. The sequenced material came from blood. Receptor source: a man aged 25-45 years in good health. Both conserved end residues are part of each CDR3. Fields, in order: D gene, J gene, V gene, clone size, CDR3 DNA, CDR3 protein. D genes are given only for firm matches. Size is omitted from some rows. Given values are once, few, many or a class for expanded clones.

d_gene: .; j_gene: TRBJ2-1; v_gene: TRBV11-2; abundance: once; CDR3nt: TGTGCCAGCAGCCCCAATACGGTAAGCTCCTACAATGAGCAGTTCTTC; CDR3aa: CASSPNTVSSYNEQFF
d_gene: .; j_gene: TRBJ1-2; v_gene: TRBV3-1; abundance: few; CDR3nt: TGTGCCAGCAGCCAAGACTGGACGGTTAACTATGGCTACACCTTC; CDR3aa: CASSQDWTVNYGYTF
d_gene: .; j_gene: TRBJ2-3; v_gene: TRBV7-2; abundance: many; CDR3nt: TGTGCCAGCAGCCCAGGGGCCTTCTCTAGCACAGATACGCAGTATTTT; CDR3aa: CASSPGAFSSTDTQYF
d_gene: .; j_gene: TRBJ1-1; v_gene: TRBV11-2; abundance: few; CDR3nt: TGTGCCAGCAGCCGAGATGTGGACACTGAAGCTTTCTTT; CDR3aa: CASSRDVDTEAFF
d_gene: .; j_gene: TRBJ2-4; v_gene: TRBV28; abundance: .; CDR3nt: TGTGCCAGCAGTTTGGCTCAGCTGGCGGCCAAAAACATTCAGTACTTC; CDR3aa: CASSLAQLAAKNIQYF
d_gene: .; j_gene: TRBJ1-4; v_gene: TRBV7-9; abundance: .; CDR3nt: TGTCCCAGCAGCCTTTGGGGGCCGGAAAATGAAAAACTGTTTTTT; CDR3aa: CPSSLWGPENEKLFF
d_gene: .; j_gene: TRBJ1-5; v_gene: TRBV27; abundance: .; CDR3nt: TGTGCCAGCAGTTCAACAGACCTCAATCAGCCCCAGCATTTT; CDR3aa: CASSSTDLNQPQHF
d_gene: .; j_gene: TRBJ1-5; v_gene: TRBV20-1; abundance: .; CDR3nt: TGCAGTGCAGTCCTTATCCAACAGCCGAGCAATCAGCCCCAGCATTTT; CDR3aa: CSAVLIQQPSNQPQHF
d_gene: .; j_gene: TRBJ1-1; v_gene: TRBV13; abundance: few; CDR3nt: TGTGCCAGCAGCATTCTCGGACCGAACACTGAAGCTTTCTTT; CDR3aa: CASSILGPNTEAFF
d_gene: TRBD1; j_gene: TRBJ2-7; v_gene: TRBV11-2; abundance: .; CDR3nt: TGTGCCAGCAGCATGTTGACAGGGAACCCTTACGAGCAGTACTTC; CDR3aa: CASSMLTGNPYEQYF
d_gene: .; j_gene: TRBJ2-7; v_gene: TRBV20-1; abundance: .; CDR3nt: TGCAGTGCTAGATCCCTCCAGGCGGGGAGCGAGCAGTACTTC; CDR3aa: CSARSLQAGSEQYF
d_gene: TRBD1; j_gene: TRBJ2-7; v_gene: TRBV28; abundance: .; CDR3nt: TGTGCCAGCAGTCCCAATCGGGACAGGTACTACGAGCAGTACTTC; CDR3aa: CASSPNRDRYYEQYF
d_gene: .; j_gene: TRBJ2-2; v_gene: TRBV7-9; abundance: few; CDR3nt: TGTGCCAGCAGGCGGTATGTGGTGGGGGGATCGAACACCGGGGAGCTGTTTTTT; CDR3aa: CASRRYVVGGSNTGELFF
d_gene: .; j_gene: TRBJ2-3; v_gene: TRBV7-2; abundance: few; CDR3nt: TGTGCCAGCACCCATTATCTCACGGGAGATACGCAGTATTTT; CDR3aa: CASTHYLTGDTQYF
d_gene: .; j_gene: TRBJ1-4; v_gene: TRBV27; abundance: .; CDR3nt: TGTGCCAGCAGTCTGAAGGGGTCTAATGAAAAACTGTTTTTT; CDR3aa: CASSLKGSNEKLFF
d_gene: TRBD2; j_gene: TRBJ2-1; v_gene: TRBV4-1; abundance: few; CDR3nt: TGCGCCAGCAGCACTAGCGGGGGGGTGCACAATGAGCAGTTCTTC; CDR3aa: CASSTSGGVHNEQFF
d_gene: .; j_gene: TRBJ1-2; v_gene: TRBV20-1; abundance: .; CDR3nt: TGCAGTGCTAGTACGGGGGGTCAGGGCTACACCTTC; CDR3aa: CSASTGGQGYTF
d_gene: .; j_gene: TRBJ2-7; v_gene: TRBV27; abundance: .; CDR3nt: TGTGCCAGCAGTACAACTGGGGGAGGCGAGCAGTACTTC; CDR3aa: CASSTTGGGEQYF
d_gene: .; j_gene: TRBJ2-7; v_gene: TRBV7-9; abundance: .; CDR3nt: TGTGCCAGTTATTCCTCCGGGACTTCCTACGAGCAGTACTTC; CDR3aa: CASYSSGTSYEQYF
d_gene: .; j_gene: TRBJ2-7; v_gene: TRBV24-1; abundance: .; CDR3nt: TGTGCCACCAGTGCTGGGGGGATAGGAAACGAGCAGTACTTC; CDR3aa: CATSAGGIGNEQYF
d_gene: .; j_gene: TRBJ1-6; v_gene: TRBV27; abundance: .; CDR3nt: TGTGCCAGCAGTGTACAGGGATTGAGGGGTTCACCCCTCCACTTT; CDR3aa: CASSVQGLRGSPLHF
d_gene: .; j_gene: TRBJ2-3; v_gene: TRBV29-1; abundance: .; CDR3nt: TGCAGCGTTGTCTCCTCGGATACGCAGTATTTT; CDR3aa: CSVVSSDTQYF
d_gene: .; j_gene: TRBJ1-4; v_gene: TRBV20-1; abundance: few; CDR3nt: TGCAGTGCTAGAGATCCAGGGCCTGGTGAAAAACTGTTTTTT; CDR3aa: CSARDPGPGEKLFF
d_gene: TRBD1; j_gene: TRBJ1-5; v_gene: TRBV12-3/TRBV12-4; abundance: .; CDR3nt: TGTGTCAGCAGTTTGGGACAGGGTTTACAGCCCCAGCATTTT; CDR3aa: CVSSLGQGLQPQHF